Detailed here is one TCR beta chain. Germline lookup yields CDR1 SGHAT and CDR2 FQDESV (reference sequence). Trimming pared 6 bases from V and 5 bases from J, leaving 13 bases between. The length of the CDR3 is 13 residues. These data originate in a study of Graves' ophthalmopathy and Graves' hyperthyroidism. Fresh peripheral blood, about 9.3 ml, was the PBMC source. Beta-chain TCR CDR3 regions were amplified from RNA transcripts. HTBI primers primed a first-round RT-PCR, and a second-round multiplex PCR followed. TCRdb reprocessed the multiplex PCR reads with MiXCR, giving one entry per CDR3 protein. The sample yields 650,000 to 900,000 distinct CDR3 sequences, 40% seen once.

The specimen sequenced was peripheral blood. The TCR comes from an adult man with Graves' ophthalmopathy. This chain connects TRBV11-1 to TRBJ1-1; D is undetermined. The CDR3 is CASRDFGATEAFF. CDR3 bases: TGTGCCAGCAGAGATTTCGGTGCGACTGAAGCTTTCTTT.